The 21 T cell receptor beta chains reported below all come from one sample, sequenced in a study of cytomegalovirus exposure and HLA in healthy donors. Profiling relied on immunoSEQ multiplex PCR, and the TCRdb table lists in-frame clones only, not all of them. The repertoire holds more than 60,000 clones, with around 89% as singletons. The sample was PBMCs. Source of these receptors: a woman between 18 and 30 years old in good health and CMV-seronegative.

The chain is built from TRBV11-3 and TRBJ2-1, with 7 bases that match TRBD2. The CDR3 loop spans 15 amino acids. J was trimmed by 9 bases and V by 5 bases; bases with no gene match: 13. Germline V gene sequence: CDR1 SGHNT, CDR2 YENEEA. The chain's CDR3 is CASSPGVSGISEQFF. CDR3 nucleotides: TGTGCCAGCAGCCCCGGGGTCAGCGGGATCAGTGAGCAGTTCTTC.

The chain employs TRBV6-5 and TRBJ1-2; 7 nucleotides agree with TRBD1. Germline CDR1 MNHEY, CDR2 SVGAGI. The CDR3 length is 13 residues. V shed 2 bases and J 10 bases; nucleotides not matched to a gene: 7. The CDR3 DNA sequence: TGTGCCAGCAGTTACCCCAAGACAGGGTTCTACACCTTC. It yields the protein CASSYPKTGFYTF.

This clone showed up just once. The CDR3 coding sequence is TGTGCCAGCAGCTTTAAGAGCGGGGGGGCGAGTGAGACCCAGTACTTC. This sequence encodes CASSFKSGGASETQYF. The J gene is TRBJ2-5, the V gene TRBV7-6; 10 bases match TRBD2. The V gene's germline CDR1 is SGHVS and CDR2 FNYEAQ. V was clipped by 3 bases and J by 5 bases; unmatched bases: 9. This CDR3 contains 16 residues.

This rearrangement joins TRBV10-2 to TRBJ2-3, with TRBD2 matching 9 bases. The CDR3 is 14 residues long. Germline V gene lookup returns CDR1 WSHSY and CDR2 SAAADI. The V gene end was trimmed by 6 bases and the J gene end by 1 base; junction bases not matched to a gene: 2. CDR3 region: CASSLAGRTDTQYF. CDR3 nucleotides: TGCGCCAGCAGCCTAGCGGGACGCACAGATACGCAGTATTTT.

V usage is TRBV2 and J usage is TRBJ2-4, with a possible D match to TRBD2 (5 bases). Germline CDR1 reads SNHLY; CDR2 reads FYNNEI. The CDR3 length is 16 residues. The V and J ends lost 2 bases and 3 bases respectively, with 14 bases between them. The CDR3 region is CASSEQRGIRKNIQYF. The CDR3 bases are TGTGCCAGCAGTGAACAACGGGGAATCCGCAAAAACATTCAGTACTTC.

The V gene is TRBV15, the J gene TRBJ2-1; 12 bases fit TRBD2. Germline CDR1 reads LNHNV; CDR2 reads YYDKDF (reference sequence). V shed 0 bases, J shed 4 bases, and the junction held 4 bases outside the gene matches. The CDR3 is 17 amino acids. The chain's CDR3 is CATSRDRLAGVYNEQFF. The CDR3 DNA follows: TGTGCCACCAGCAGAGACCGACTAGCGGGAGTTTACAATGAGCAGTTCTTC.

The rearrangement joins TRBV10-2 to TRBJ1-5, with TRBD1 matching 10 bases. The germline gives CDR1 WSHSY, CDR2 SAAADI. The CDR3 is 14 amino acids. V lost 6 bases and J lost 6; bases outside the gene matches: 5. The CDR3, as DNA: TGCGCCAGCAGGGGGACAGGGGCGCTTCAGCCCCAGCATTTT. Translated: CASRGTGALQPQHF.

V usage is TRBV28 and J usage is TRBJ2-7; D is uncertain. CDR3 length: 12 residues. V was shortened by 3 bases and J by 3 bases, with 6 bases between the two germline ends. The germline CDR1 and CDR2 sequences are MDHEN and SYDVKM. The CDR3 coding sequence is TGTGCCAGCAGTTTTTCGAGCTACGAGCAGTACTTC. Its protein product is CASSFSSYEQYF.

The V call is TRBV6-5, the J call TRBJ1-2; 9 bases map to TRBD1. Unmatched junction bases numbered 3, after V lost 0 bases and J lost 4 bases. Germline V CDR1 and CDR2: MNHEY, SVGAGI. This CDR3 spans 15 amino acids. DNA of the CDR3: TGTGCCAGCAGTTACTCTGGGGACAGGGTCTATGGCTACACCTTC. Protein: CASSYSGDRVYGYTF.

V usage is TRBV7-9 and J usage is TRBJ2-7; D is undetermined. This CDR3 spans 15 amino acids. V was clipped by 2 bases and J by 3 bases, with 14 bases between them. The germline CDR1 and CDR2 sequences are SEHNR and FQNEAQ (reference sequence). CDR3 protein: CASSLWHLKDYEQYF. CDR3 bases: TGTGCCAGCAGCTTATGGCACCTGAAAGACTACGAGCAGTACTTC.

The gene calls are TRBV27 and TRBJ2-5; tentatively, D is TRBD2 (5 bases). Germline V gene data show CDR1 as MNHEY and CDR2 as SMNVEV (reference sequence). The CDR3 contains 14 residues. Deletions cut 3 bases from V and 4 bases from J, with 12 bases between. The CDR3 DNA reads as TGTGCCAGCAGTTTTCGGTTCCGGGGAGAGACCCAGTACTTC. It yields the protein CASSFRFRGETQYF.

CDR3 region: CSVQPAGHNSPLHF. The CDR3 region has the DNA TGCAGCGTCCAACCGGCGGGGCATAATTCACCCCTCCACTTT. The chain employs TRBV29-1 and TRBJ1-6, with D maybe TRBD1 (5 bases). The CDR3 is made up of 14 amino acids. Trimming removed 6 bases from V and 5 bases from J, with 14 bases in between. Germline loops: CDR1 SQVTM, CDR2 ANQGSEA.

CDR3 residues: CASSPFGSTRYGYTF. The CDR3 DNA sequence: TGTGCCAGCAGCCCTTTTGGGAGTACGCGCTATGGCTACACCTTC. The chain uses TRBV7-2 and TRBJ1-2; D unclear. V was cut by 5 bases and J by 4 bases, with 17 bases left in between. The germline V gene encodes CDR1 SGHTA and CDR2 FQGNSA. This CDR3 has 15 amino acids.

This sequence joins TRBV30 and TRBJ1-6; TRBD1 matches at 8 bases. The ends lost 1 base at V and 1 base at J; junction bases unmatched: 12. Germline V CDR1 and CDR2: GTSNPN, SVGIG (reference sequence). The length of the CDR3 is 19 residues. The CDR3 DNA follows: TGTGCCTGGAGTGGAAAAGGACAGGGCAGAACATCCTATAATTCACCCCTCCACTTT. Encoded protein: CAWSGKGQGRTSYNSPLHF.

The chain links TRBV7-9 to TRBJ2-7; D possibly corresponds to TRBD1 (5 bases). CDR1 and CDR2 (germline): SEHNR, FQNEAQ (reference sequence). This CDR3 region has 12 residues. The V and J ends lost 5 bases and 6 bases respectively, with 11 bases between them. For the CDR3, the DNA is TGTGCCAGCAGCGATAGGGGCTCCGAGCAGTACTTC. It specifies CASSDRGSEQYF.

Written as DNA, the CDR3 is TGTGCCACCAGCAGGGACGCGACAGGGGTCGACTCTGGAAACACCATATATTTT. It is translated as CATSRDATGVDSGNTIYF. The chain carries TRBV15 and TRBJ1-3; 8 nucleotides match TRBD1. V gave up 3 bases and J gave up 0 bases; unmatched junction bases: 10. CDR1 LNHNV and CDR2 YYDKDF come from the germline V gene (reference sequence). The CDR3 covers 18 residues.

This chain uses TRBV6-5 with TRBJ1-4; the match to TRBD1 covers 7 bases. Germline trimming cut 2 bases from V and 7 bases from J; bases unmatched to any gene: 4. Germline-derived CDR1 and CDR2 are MNHEY and SVGAGI. This CDR3 comprises 14 residues. In DNA form, the CDR3 reads TGTGCCAGCAGTTACCGACAGGGAGGTGAAAAACTGTTTTTT. Protein: CASSYRQGGEKLFF.

The chain employs TRBV4-3 and TRBJ1-3, with 8 bases that match TRBD1. The CDR3 spans 16 residues. Germline CDR1 is LGHNA and CDR2 is YSLEER. Trimming took 2 bases from V and 2 from J; bases not matched to a gene: 5. CDR3 sequence (DNA): TGCGCCAGCAGCCAAAGTAGGACAGGGCCTGGAAACACCATATATTTT. It specifies CASSQSRTGPGNTIYF.

V usage is TRBV18 and J usage is TRBJ2-7, with D possibly matching TRBD2 (6 bases). V was pared by 3 bases and J by 7 bases, with 16 bases between. The length of the CDR3 is 14 residues. Germline loops: CDR1 KGHSH, CDR2 LQKENI. CDR3 in amino acids: CASSPQGGASEQYF. The CDR3 DNA follows: TGTGCCAGCTCACCCCAGGGAGGTGCTTCTGAGCAGTACTTC.

The chain is built from TRBV27 and TRBJ1-2, with D possibly being TRBD1 (5 bases). Germline V gives CDR1 MNHEY, CDR2 SMNVEV (reference sequence). The CDR3 consists of 13 residues. Between the trimmed V and J ends, which lost 1 base and 8 bases, there was a span of 11 bases. CDR3 nucleotide sequence: TGTGCCAGCAGTTTATTAGGACACGGGGGCTACACCTTC. This gives the protein CASSLLGHGGYTF.

V is TRBV4-1 and J is TRBJ1-2; D is ambiguous. V was clipped by 0 bases and J by 6 bases, with 5 bases between them. The CDR3 sequence is 12 residues long. Germline values: CDR1 MGHRA, CDR2 YSYEKL. The CDR3: CASSQDVDGYTF. The CDR3 nucleotides are TGCGCCAGCAGCCAAGATGTAGATGGCTACACCTTC.